This T cell receptor beta chain was profiled in a study of tumor-infiltrating lymphocytes in primary liver carcinoma. Study details: Roughly 3.5 to 7.13 million productive TCRbeta reads were obtained per sample, with similar numbers across tissue types. Study-wide findings and caveats: Owing to bulk unsorted samples, no comparison was made between CD4+ and CD8+ repertoires.

Germline V gives CDR1 LGHNA, CDR2 YNFKEQ. CDR3 length equals 14 residues. Trimming removed 1 base from V and 7 bases from J, with 13 bases in between. Germline DNA was extracted alongside blood RNA, which was obtained from unsorted whole blood. Researchers generated TCR beta cDNA from about 460 ng of total RNA, relying on a constant-region primer. ARM-PCR, slightly modified, supplied the TCR beta libraries through three nested multiplex PCR rounds. Two initial PCR rounds of about 9 cycles each paired TRBV1-TRBV30 forward primers with a C-beta reverse primer. TCRdb reprocessed the multiplex PCR reads with MiXCR, giving one entry per CDR3 protein. The repertoire has approximately 340,000 distinct CDR3 sequences, about two thirds of them found once; the top ten carry about 6.5%. To note about this clonotype: Its antigen is undetermined. A much more abundant neighbour one base away suggests this may be a read error. No conserved phenylalanine or tryptophan is present at the end of the CDR3, so a read error is the likely explanation.

Sequencing used peripheral blood. This TCR was recovered from a man aged 40-49 years with primary liver carcinoma and hepatitis B virus infection. This chain connects TRBV4-2 to TRBJ1-2; D is unclear. This CDR3 is CASSQAGQAAGYTY. In DNA, the CDR3 is TGTGCCAGCAGCCAAGCTGGGCAGGCTGCTGGCTACACCTAC.